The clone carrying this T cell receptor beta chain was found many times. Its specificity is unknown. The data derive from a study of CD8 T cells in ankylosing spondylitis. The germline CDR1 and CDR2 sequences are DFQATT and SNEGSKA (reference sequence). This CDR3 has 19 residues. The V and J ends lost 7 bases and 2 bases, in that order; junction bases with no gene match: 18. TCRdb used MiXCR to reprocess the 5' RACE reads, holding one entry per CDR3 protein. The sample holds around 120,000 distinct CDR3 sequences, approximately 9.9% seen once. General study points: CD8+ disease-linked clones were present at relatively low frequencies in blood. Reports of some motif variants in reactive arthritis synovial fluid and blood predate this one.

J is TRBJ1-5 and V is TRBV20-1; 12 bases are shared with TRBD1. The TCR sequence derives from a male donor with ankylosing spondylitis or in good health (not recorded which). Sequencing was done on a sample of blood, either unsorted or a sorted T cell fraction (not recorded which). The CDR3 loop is CSVRATPGQGARGNQPQHF. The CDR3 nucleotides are TGCAGTGTCAGAGCGACGCCGGGACAGGGGGCACGGGGCAATCAGCCCCAGCATTTT.